Below are 3 T cell receptor beta chains sequenced from a single sample in a study of preoperative IRX-2 immunotherapy in early breast cancer. The data were produced by immunoSEQ multiplex PCR, yet TCRdb's version contains in-frame clones alone and is incomplete. The repertoire holds approximately 96,000 clones, 75% to 90% seen once, with about 2.1% in the top ten. Treatment defined: preoperative locoregional IRX-2 cytokine immunotherapy. The material sequenced was tumor tissue, taken after IRX-2 immunotherapy. The source is a human donor with breast cancer.

The chain joins TRBV28 to TRBJ2-1; 7 nucleotides agree with TRBD2. This CDR3 is 17 amino acids long. CDR1 and CDR2 from the germline V gene are MDHEN and SYDVKM. J was trimmed by 7 bases and V by 6 bases; bases with no gene match: 18. CDR3 in amino acids: CASSTPPRVRRGNEQFF. CDR3 coding DNA: TGTGCCAGCAGCACCCCTCCGCGGGTGCGGCGGGGGAATGAGCAGTTCTTC.

This clone was detected only a few times. The chain uses TRBV7-7 and TRBJ2-5; 7 bases are shared with TRBD1. Germline V gives CDR1 SSHAT, CDR2 FNYEAQ (reference sequence). The CDR3 loop spans 16 amino acids. The trim removed 5 bases at V and 3 bases at J, leaving 12 bases unmatched. CDR3 in amino acids: CASSPRGSGIEETQYF. DNA of the CDR3: TGTGCCAGCAGCCCCAGGGGGTCGGGGATTGAAGAGACCCAGTACTTC. Full variable domain (remainder filled in from reference TRBV7-7 and TRBJ2-5): GAGVSQSPRYKVTKRGQDVTLRCDPISSHATLYWYQQALGQGPEFLTYFNYEAQPDKSGLPSDRFSAERPEGSISTLTIQRTEQRDSAMYRCASSPRGSGIEETQYFGPGTRLLVL.

The chain couples TRBV19 to TRBJ1-1; tentatively, D is TRBD1 (5 bases). Trimming pared 6 bases from V and 0 bases from J, leaving 8 bases between. The CDR3 sequence is 13 residues long. Germline CDR1 is LNHDA and CDR2 is SQIVND (reference sequence). The CDR3, as DNA: TGTGCCAGTAGGAGACAGCTGAACACTGAAGCTTTCTTT. Residues: CASRRQLNTEAFF.